These 8 T cell receptor beta chains were sequenced from one sample in a study of a mutant IDH1 vaccine in newly diagnosed glioma. Some clones are missing from TCRdb's copy, which holds only in-frame ones; the method was immunoSEQ multiplex PCR. The repertoire has approximately 26,000 clones, around 85% of them found once; the top ten carry about 7.2%. Time point reported: week 5, during vaccination. Vaccine doses each comprised 300 ug of mutant IDH1 20-mer peptide, with topical imiquimod. These receptors' targets are unknown. The sequenced sample was PBMCs, obtained from a glioma patient whose treatment included an IDH1 peptide vaccine. The receptors come from a man in his forties with glioma. Some clones in this sample may be carry-over from other donors' samples.

The chain is built from TRBV5-1 and TRBJ2-7, with no clear D. CDR3 size: 13 residues. V lost 4 bases, J lost 0 bases, and 8 bases lay in between. Germline lookup yields CDR1 SGHRS and CDR2 YFSETQ. The CDR3 nucleotides read TGCGCCAGCAGCCTTGACAACTCCTACGAGCAGTACTTC. This sequence encodes CASSLDNSYEQYF.

V gene TRBV29-1 combines with J gene TRBJ2-7; tentatively, D is TRBD1 (8 bases). The CDR3 spans 14 residues. V was trimmed by 7 bases and J by 5 bases, leaving 21 bases between them. CDR1 and CDR2 (germline): SQVTM, ANQGSEA. CDR3 residues: CSAGGWTGRDEQYF. CDR3 coding DNA: TGCAGCGCCGGAGGATGGACAGGGAGGGACGAGCAGTACTTC.

The chain is built from TRBV6-5 and TRBJ2-3, with TRBD1 matching over 8 bases. Germline V CDR1 and CDR2: MNHEY, SVGAGI. CDR3 length: 14 amino acids. With V trimmed by 6 bases and J by 4 bases, 6 bases remained unmatched. The CDR3 DNA follows: TGTGCCAGCAGAGGACAGGGACTGTCAGATACGCAGTATTTT. Translated, it gives CASRGQGLSDTQYF.

The V call is TRBV6-1, the J call TRBJ2-1; D is uncertain. The CDR3 is 14 amino acids. CDR1 is MNHNS and CDR2 is SASEGT in the germline V gene. With 6 bases removed from V and 0 bases from J, the gap between germline ends came to 9 bases. CDR3 sequence: CASRDGTSYNEQFF. The CDR3 nucleotides are TGTGCCAGCAGAGACGGTACCTCCTACAATGAGCAGTTCTTC.

This clone was counted a few times. V usage is TRBV10-3 and J usage is TRBJ1-5; weak D call: TRBD1 (6 bases). Between the trimmed V and J ends, which lost 0 bases and 7 bases, there was a span of 10 bases. The CDR3 is 14 residues long. Germline CDR1 and CDR2: ENHRY and SYGVKD. The CDR3, as DNA: TGTGCCATCAGTGAGTCCCAGGGACAACAGCCCCAGCATTTT. Amino acid sequence: CAISESQGQQPQHF.

This chain joins TRBV5-4 and TRBJ1-5; possible D gene TRBD1, 6 bases. The CDR3 has 14 residues. The germline V and J ends were trimmed by 9 bases and 3 bases, with 16 bases remaining between them. Germline CDR1 reads SGHNT; CDR2 reads YYREEE (reference sequence). The CDR3 loop is CATTRGGDNQPQHF. CDR3 coding DNA: TGTGCCACAACCAGGGGAGGGGACAATCAGCCCCAGCATTTT.

V and J are TRBV2 and TRBJ1-5; perhaps TRBD1 as D (6 bases). Looked up from germline, CDR1 is SNHLY and CDR2 is FYNNEI. Trimming took 6 bases from V and 3 from J, leaving 9 bases between them. The CDR3 extends over 13 amino acids. The DNA of the CDR3 is TGTGCCAGCAGCAGACAGGCCAATCAGCCCCAGCATTTT. This codes for CASSRQANQPQHF.

The chain links TRBV5-1 to TRBJ1-3; no reliable D call. V lost 3 bases and J lost 0, with 13 bases in between. The germline CDR1 and CDR2 sequences are SGHRS and YFSETQ. The CDR3 is 16 residues long. CDR3 protein: CASSWDGRNSGNTIYF. The CDR3, as DNA: TGCGCCAGCAGCTGGGATGGACGAAACTCTGGAAACACCATATATTTT.